This T cell receptor (beta chain) was sequenced for a study of neurological immune-mediated disorders. Study observations and caveats: CDR3 amino acid sequences of expanded clones were not shared across subjects, a result suggesting private repertoires in all groups.

5'RACE with 10-nucleotide random UMIs generated the cDNA. From 15-18 subjects, every sequencing run obtained over 200 million TCR-beta sequences. TCRdb called the 5' RACE reads again in MiXCR, with one record for every CDR3 protein. There are 55,000 to 70,000 distinct CDR3 sequences in the sample; approximately 10% occur only once, and 1.5% to 2% lies in the top ten. This clonotype showed up many times. Its antigen is as yet unknown. Specimen: PBMCs. The TCR was taken from a man aged 60 to 69 in good health.

CDR3 residues: CATSRGDGQLKNIQYF. The CDR3 bases are TGTGCCACCAGCAGGGGGGATGGACAGCTCAAAAACATTCAGTACTTC. The chain uses TRBV15 and TRBJ2-4; D is possibly TRBD1 (6 bases). This CDR3 has 16 amino acids. Germline V lookup: CDR1 LNHNV, CDR2 YYDKDF (reference sequence). Trimming removed 3 bases at V and 3 bases at J, with 15 bases between.